Shown below are 13 T cell receptor beta chains from a single sample sequenced in a study of cytomegalovirus exposure and HLA in healthy donors. Use of 60 Vbeta and 13 Jbeta primers characterized the PCR. Measured with immunoSEQ multiplex PCR; TCRdb has only the in-frame clones, and not every one. The sample has some 200,000 clones, 75% to 90% seen once. Material: PBMCs. All receptors come from a man aged 35-49 years in good health and CMV-seropositive.

This chain uses TRBV13 with TRBJ2-7; D is perhaps TRBD1 (6 bases). With 5 bases removed from V and 2 bases from J, the gap between germline ends came to 10 bases. This CDR3 region has 13 residues. The V gene's germline CDR1 is PRHDT and CDR2 FYEKMQ (reference sequence). The CDR3 region has the DNA TGTGCCAGCAGCCGCGACAGGCCCTACGAGCAGTACTTC. Its protein product is CASSRDRPYEQYF.

This rearrangement joins TRBV19 to TRBJ2-1; TRBD2 matches at 15 bases. The CDR3 length is 17 residues. J gave up 8 bases and V 4 bases, and 9 bases lay outside the gene matches. CDR1 LNHDA and CDR2 SQIVND come from the germline V gene (reference sequence). The CDR3 nucleotides read TGTGCCAGTAGTAGCCGATGGACTAGCGGGGGGGCAGATGAGCAGTTCTTC. Encoded protein: CASSSRWTSGGADEQFF. The full variable domain, rest sourced from reference TRBV19 and TRBJ2-1, is DGGITQSPKYLFRKEGQNVTLSCEQNLNHDAMYWYRQDPGQGLRLIYYSQIVNDFQKGDIAEGYSVSREKKESFPLTVTSAQKNPTAFYLCASSSRWTSGGADEQFFGPGTRLTVL.

The chain employs TRBV5-1 and TRBJ1-1, with D perhaps TRBD1 (5 bases). CDR1 is SGHRS, CDR2 YFSETQ, per germline. V gave up 0 bases and J gave up 4 bases, with 10 bases separating them. The length of the CDR3 is 14 residues. The CDR3 DNA reads as TGCGCCAGCAGCTTGGTCCAGGGCTTCACTGAAGCTTTCTTT. This sequence encodes CASSLVQGFTEAFF.

V is TRBV7-9 and J is TRBJ2-2; 8 bases are a match to TRBD1. V gave up 3 bases and J gave up 1 base; unmatched junction bases: 4. Germline V gene data show CDR1 as SEHNR and CDR2 as FQNEAQ (reference sequence). This CDR3 comprises 16 residues. CDR3 sequence reads: CASSFRTGLNTGELFF. In DNA, the CDR3 is TGTGCCAGCAGCTTTCGGACAGGGTTGAACACCGGGGAGCTGTTTTTT.

The genes are TRBV6-1 and TRBJ1-5; D remains unclear. The CDR3 covers 13 residues. The V and J ends lost 1 base and 6 bases respectively, with 7 bases between them. Per germline, CDR1 MNHNS and CDR2 SASEGT. CDR3 bases: TGTGCCAGCAGTGAAGATAGGAGTCAGCCCCAGCATTTT. Residues: CASSEDRSQPQHF.

In its sample, this clone was seen a few times. V usage is TRBV11-2 and J usage is TRBJ2-2, with TRBD1 matching over 8 bases. J was trimmed by 3 bases and V by 5 bases; bases with no gene match: 5. The germline gives CDR1 SGHAT, CDR2 FQNNGV. The CDR3 is made up of 15 amino acids. The CDR3 is CASSHDRGDTGELFF. The DNA for the CDR3 is TGTGCCAGCAGCCACGACAGGGGTGACACCGGGGAGCTGTTTTTT.

This chain joins TRBV6-5 and TRBJ1-2, with D perhaps matching TRBD1 (6 bases). V was pared by 6 bases and J by 7 bases, with 21 bases between. This CDR3 region has 15 residues. CDR1 and CDR2 (germline): MNHEY, SVGAGI. The CDR3 nucleotides read TGTGCCAGCAGACCAACCAAAACAGGGATAGCTGGCTACACCTTC. This encodes CASRPTKTGIAGYTF.

The chain joins TRBV2 to TRBJ2-3; D not resolved. Germline assignment: CDR1 SNHLY and CDR2 FYNNEI. The V and J ends lost 6 bases and 2 bases respectively, with 9 bases between them. This CDR3 spans 13 amino acids. Here the CDR3 DNA reads TGTGCCAGCAGGCGGCTCCTCACAGATACGCAGTATTTT. Amino acid sequence: CASRRLLTDTQYF. Based on the CDR3 plus reference TRBV2 and TRBJ2-3, the full variable domain is EPEVTQTPSHQVTQMGQEVILRCVPISNHLYFYWYRQILGQKVEFLVSFYNNEISEKSEIFDDQFSVERPDGSNFTLKIRSTKLEDSAMYFCASRRLLTDTQYFGPGTRLTVL.

This chain uses TRBV5-1 with TRBJ2-7; the D gene is possibly TRBD2 (5 bases). The length of the CDR3 is 14 residues. The V gene's germline CDR1 is SGHRS and CDR2 YFSETQ. V lost 0 bases, J lost 5 bases, and 12 bases lay in between. CDR3 amino acids: CASSLDGMRNEQYF. The CDR3 DNA sequence: TGCGCCAGCAGCTTGGACGGGATGAGAAACGAGCAGTACTTC.

The chain links TRBV5-6 to TRBJ2-1; D gene uncertain. The CDR3 totals 12 residues. Germline CDR1 is SGHDT and CDR2 is YYEEEE. The V end lost 0 bases, the J end lost 7 bases, and 5 bases lay between the germline ends. In nucleotides, the CDR3 is TGTGCCAGCAGCTTGGGTTCGAATGAGCAGTTCTTC. This translates into CASSLGSNEQFF. The variable domain in full, with the rest retrieved from reference TRBV5-6 and TRBJ2-1, is DAGVTQSPTHLIKTRGQQVTLRCSPKSGHDTVSWYQQALGQGPQFIFQYYEEEERQRGNFPDRFSGHQFPNYSSELNVNALLLGDSALYLCASSLGSNEQFFGPGTRLTVL.

This clone was observed a handful of times. The DNA for the CDR3 is TGTGCCAGCAGCTCCAGACAGGGTACCACCTACGAGCAGTACTTC. Protein sequence: CASSSRQGTTYEQYF. The V gene is TRBV7-9, the J gene TRBJ2-7; 7 positions agree with TRBD1. The CDR3 length is 15 residues. Trimming took 4 bases from V and 2 from J; bases not matched to a gene: 8. Germline lookup yields CDR1 SEHNR and CDR2 FQNEAQ (reference sequence).

The gene calls are TRBV19 and TRBJ2-1, with TRBD2 matching over 10 bases. This CDR3 contains 13 residues. Germline V gene lookup returns CDR1 LNHDA and CDR2 SQIVND (reference sequence). The trim removed 8 bases at V and 3 bases at J, leaving 1 base unmatched. CDR3 sequence reads: CASLAGGYNEQFF. The DNA of the CDR3 is TGTGCCAGTTTAGCGGGGGGCTACAATGAGCAGTTCTTC.

The J gene is TRBJ1-1, the V gene TRBV5-4, with 7 bases identical to TRBD1. With 4 bases clipped from V and 4 bases from J, the junction kept 10 bases outside the gene matches. The germline gives CDR1 SGHNT, CDR2 YYREEE (reference sequence). The CDR3 has 15 amino acids. Here the CDR3 DNA reads TGTGCCAGCAGCCCTTCTCGGACAGGACCCACTGAAGCTTTCTTT. It encodes CASSPSRTGPTEAFF.